This is a list of T cell receptor beta chains from one sample in a study of cytomegalovirus exposure and HLA in healthy donors. Clones were sequenced by immunoSEQ multiplex PCR, and TCRdb holds only the in-frame ones, with some missing. The sample records about 230,000 clones, just under 80% being singletons. The sample was PBMCs. The receptors stem from a boy aged 10-17 years in good health and CMV-seronegative. Both conserved end residues are part of each CDR3. A D gene is named only where the DNA matches it firmly. The size field is filled for only some rows; it gives once, few, many or a size class.

.	TRBV10-1	15	TRBD1	TRBJ2-3	TGCGCCAGCAGTTCGGGACAGGGTTACACAGATACGCAGTATTTT	CASSSGQGYTDTQYF
few	TRBV19	15	TRBD1	TRBJ1-2	TGTGCCAGTAGTATAAGGGGACAGGGGAACTATGGCTACACCTTC	CASSIRGQGNYGYTF
.	TRBV6-1	16	TRBD2	TRBJ2-5	TGTGCCAGCATTGATAACTCGCGGGGGGACCAAGAGACCCAGTACTTC	CASIDNSRGDQETQYF
.	TRBV30	16	.	TRBJ1-1	TGTGCCTGGAGTGTACTGGTTTTGGGGGGAAGGGCTGAAGCTTTCTTT	CAWSVLVLGGRAEAFF
.	TRBV30	13	.	TRBJ1-3	TGTGCCTGGACAACAGGGCCTGGAAACACCATATATTTT	CAWTTGPGNTIYF
.	TRBV2	14	.	TRBJ1-4	TGTGCCAGCACCCGAATCCGGGGGGAAGAAAAACTGTTTTTT	CASTRIRGEEKLFF
.	TRBV5-1	15	.	TRBJ2-5	TGCGCCAGCAGCTTATTTAGGACCAGAGGGGAGACCCAGTACTTC	CASSLFRTRGETQYF
.	TRBV27	14	TRBD2	TRBJ2-5	TGTGCCAGCAGTTTAATAAGCGGGAGAGAGACCCAGTACTTC	CASSLISGRETQYF
.	TRBV5-1	14	TRBD1	TRBJ2-7	TGCGCCAGCAGCGCAGGGACAGGGAGGTACGAGCAGTACTTC	CASSAGTGRYEQYF
.	TRBV6-5	13	TRBD1	TRBJ1-2	TGTGCCAGCAGCCCCGGGACAGGGGGTGGCTACACCTTC	CASSPGTGGGYTF
.	TRBV19	17	TRBD2	TRBJ2-5	TGTGCCAGTAGTACCCCCCTTGGAGCGGGAGTAGGAGAGACCCAGTACTTC	CASSTPLGAGVGETQYF
few	TRBV4-2	13	.	TRBJ1-3	TGTGCCAGCAGCCAAGACTCGGGGGACACCATATATTTT	CASSQDSGDTIYF
.	TRBV21-1	16	.	TRBJ1-1	TGTGCCAGCAGCAACCGGACAGCCCAGGCTGCCTCTGAAGCTTTCTTT	CASSNRTAQAASEAFF
.	TRBV9	15	TRBD1	TRBJ2-1	TGTGCCAGCAGCGAATGGGACAGAGCCTACAATGAGCAGTTCTTC	CASSEWDRAYNEQFF
.	TRBV7-9	15	.	TRBJ2-4	TGTGCCAGCAGCTTAAGGATAGGACGGGGTCACATTCAGTACTTC	CASSLRIGRGHIQYF
.	TRBV6-6	16	.	TRBJ2-3	TGTGCCAGCAGATTGTTAGGGGCAGGGGAGACAGATACGCAGTATTTT	CASRLLGAGETDTQYF
.	TRBV11-2	16	TRBD2	TRBJ2-1	TGTGCCAGCAGCCAAGGGAGGACTAGATCCTACAATGAGCAGTTCTTC	CASSQGRTRSYNEQFF
.	TRBV12-5	14	TRBD1	TRBJ1-6	TGTGCTAGTGGCTTGGGACAGGGAAGTTCACCCCTCCACTTT	CASGLGQGSSPLHF
once	TRBV9	13	.	TRBJ2-2	TGTGCCAGCAGGTGGGGAGGCACCGGGGAGCTGTTTTTT	CASRWGGTGELFF
.	TRBV4-1	14	.	TRBJ2-1	TGCGCCAGCAGCCCCGGGTCCTCCTACAATGAGCAGTTCTTC	CASSPGSSYNEQFF
.	TRBV7-8	15	.	TRBJ2-1	TGTGCCAGCGGACTGGATGGTAACTCCTACAATGAGCAGTTCTTC	CASGLDGNSYNEQFF
.	TRBV4-1	14	TRBD1	TRBJ2-2	TGCGCCGGGACCGACAGGGTTGGCACCGGGGAGCCGTTTTTT	CAGTDRVGTGEPFF
.	TRBV5-1	14	TRBD2	TRBJ2-1	TGCGCCAGTTTAGCGGGAGGTTCGCTCAATGAGCAGTTCTTC	CASLAGGSLNEQFF
.	TRBV21-1	13	.	TRBJ1-2	TGTGCCAGCAGCAAAGTCGGGACTGGTGGCTACACCTTC	CASSKVGTGGYTF
.	TRBV28	16	.	TRBJ1-4	TGTGCCAGCAGTCAAGCCCCTAGAAGGCCTAATGAAAAACTGTTTTTT	CASSQAPRRPNEKLFF
.	TRBV9	16	TRBD2	TRBJ2-5	TGTGCCAGCAGTTTCGGGACTAGCGGGGGGAGGGAGACCCAGTACTTC	CASSFGTSGGRETQYF
.	TRBV5-4	15	TRBD2	TRBJ2-4	TGTGCCAGCAGCTCGAGGGGCGGGAGGGAGGACATTCAGTACTTC	CASSSRGGREDIQYF
.	TRBV6-6	16	TRBD2	TRBJ2-7	TGTGCCAGCAGTTCGACTAGCCAAATCCAGGCCTACGAGCAGTACTTC	CASSSTSQIQAYEQYF
few	TRBV21-1	13	.	TRBJ1-1	TGTGCCAGCAGCAAAGGAGCGAACACTGAAGCTTTCTTT	CASSKGANTEAFF
.	TRBV6-5	14	TRBD1	TRBJ2-7	TGTGCCAGCAGTTACTCGTTACAGGGGAGCGAGCAGTACTTC	CASSYSLQGSEQYF
.	TRBV6-1	15	TRBD1	TRBJ1-5	TGTGCCAGCAGCGGGGACAGGGAAGGAGGTCAGCCCCAGCATTTT	CASSGDREGGQPQHF
.	TRBV18	12	.	TRBJ1-1	TGTGCCAGCTCACCAACCAGGACTGAAGCTTTCTTT	CASSPTRTEAFF
few	TRBV11-2	13	TRBD2	TRBJ2-1	TGTGCCACGGGGCGGGGGGGCCCAGTTGAGCAGTTCTTC	CATGRGGPVEQFF
.	TRBV29-1	13	.	TRBJ2-2	TGCAGCGTTGGAGGGCAGGGGACCGGGGAGCTGTTTTTT	CSVGGQGTGELFF
.	TRBV5-5	14	TRBD1	TRBJ1-5	TGTGCCAGCAGCTTGGGACAGGGTAGCCAGCCCCAGCATTTT	CASSLGQGSQPQHF
.	TRBV7-2	14	TRBD2	TRBJ2-3	TGTGCCAGCAGCTCACTAGCGGGTACAGATACGCAGTATTTT	CASSSLAGTDTQYF
.	TRBV5-5	16	.	TRBJ1-4	TGTGCCAGCAGCTTGGGAGCTTCCCCAACTAATGAAAAACTGTTTTTT	CASSLGASPTNEKLFF
.	TRBV6-5	13	TRBD1	TRBJ2-7	TGTGCCAGCACCCGAGGACAGGGTCGCGAGCAGTACTTC	CASTRGQGREQYF
.	TRBV11-2	14	.	TRBJ1-5	TGTGCCAGCAGCGGAGGGGCCAGCAATCAGCCCCAGCATTTT	CASSGGASNQPQHF
.	TRBV2	13	TRBD1	TRBJ1-4	TGTGCCAGCGGGGCTGGGACAGGGGAAAAACTGTTTTTT	CASGAGTGEKLFF
.	TRBV5-1	11	.	TRBJ2-3	TGCGCCAGCAGCTTGCGAGATACGCAGTATTTT	CASSLRDTQYF
.	TRBV7-6	17	TRBD2	TRBJ2-3	TGTGCCAGCAGCCTGGGGCCAGCGGGAGGGCCTAGAGATACGCAGTATTTT	CASSLGPAGGPRDTQYF
.	TRBV18	14	TRBD2	TRBJ2-5	TGTGCCAGCTCACCTTCGGGAGGGAGAGAGACCCAGTACTTC	CASSPSGGRETQYF
.	TRBV5-1	16	TRBD1	TRBJ1-3	TGCGCCAGCAGCTTGGGACAGGGATTCTCTGGAAACACCATATATTTT	CASSLGQGFSGNTIYF
.	TRBV7-9	14	.	TRBJ1-1	TGTTCCAGCAGCGTCACCACGGACGGGGGTGAAGCTTTCTTT	CSSSVTTDGGEAFF
.	TRBV5-1	14	TRBD2	TRBJ2-7	TGCGCCAGCGGTGGGACTAGCGGGAGTTTTGAGCAGTACTTC	CASGGTSGSFEQYF
.	TRBV6-4	13	TRBD1	TRBJ2-7	TGTGCCAGCCGACGACAGGGTATCTACGAGCAGTACTTC	CASRRQGIYEQYF
.	TRBV6-5	16	TRBD1	TRBJ2-7	TGTGCCAGCAGTTACCGGTGGGGTAGGGGGCGGAACGAGCAGTACTTC	CASSYRWGRGRNEQYF
.	TRBV7-2	16	.	TRBJ2-5	TGTGCCAGCAGCCCTCTGACACCGACCTTCCAAGAGACCCAGTACTTC	CASSPLTPTFQETQYF
.	TRBV29-1	13	.	TRBJ1-3	TGCAGCGTTCGCAGTCAAACTGGAAACACCATATATTTT	CSVRSQTGNTIYF
few	TRBV6-5	15	.	TRBJ1-1	TGTGCCAGCTTCAGCATAAAAGGGGAGAACACTGAAGCTTTCTTT	CASFSIKGENTEAFF
.	TRBV30	13	.	TRBJ2-2	TGTGCCTGGAGCGGGAGGAACACCGGGGAGCTGTTTTTT	CAWSGRNTGELFF
.	TRBV5-1	17	TRBD1	TRBJ2-2	TGCGCCAGCAGCGGTCTTTGGACAGGGATAAACACCGGGGAGCTGTTTTTT	CASSGLWTGINTGELFF
.	TRBV5-1	15	.	TRBJ1-5	TGCGCCAGCAGCTTGATAGGGGCGAGGCATCAGCCCCAGCATTTT	CASSLIGARHQPQHF